A single T cell receptor (beta chain) is shown here with its context. These data are taken from a study of blood T cell repertoires in COVID-19. Using immunoSEQ multiplex PCR, the repertoire was profiled, and TCRdb retains in-frame clones only, with some absent. The data contain about 330,000 clones, over 75% of them singletons. CDR1 LGHNA and CDR2 YNFKEQ come from the germline V gene. CDR3 size: 15 residues. Trimming removed 0 bases at V and 0 bases at J, with 5 bases between. What was sequenced was peripheral blood. The chain couples TRBV4-2 to TRBJ1-4, with D hard to call. This receptor was identified in a woman between 45 and 65 years old with active or convalescent COVID-19. Here the CDR3 DNA reads TGTGCCAGCAGCCAAGAACTTACAACTAATGAAAAACTGTTTTTT. Translating gives CASSQELTTNEKLFF.